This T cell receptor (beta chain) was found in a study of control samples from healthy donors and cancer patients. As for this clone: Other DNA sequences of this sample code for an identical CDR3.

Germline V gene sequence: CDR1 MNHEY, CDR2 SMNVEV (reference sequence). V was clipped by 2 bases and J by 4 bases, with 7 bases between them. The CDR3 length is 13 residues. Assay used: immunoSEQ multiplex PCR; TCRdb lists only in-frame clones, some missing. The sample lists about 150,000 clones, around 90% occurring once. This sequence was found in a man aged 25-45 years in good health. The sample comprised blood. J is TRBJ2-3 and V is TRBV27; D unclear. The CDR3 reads CASSLIRADTQYF. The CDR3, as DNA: TGTGCCAGCAGTTTAATACGAGCAGATACGCAGTATTTT.